This T cell receptor (beta chain) derives from a study of T cells in Graves' hyperthyroidism and ophthalmopathy. Regarding the study as a whole: Progression to ophthalmopathy was predicted a median of 6.5 months early.

This clonotype was observed at least ten times. Its specificity is unknown. Amplification yielded TCR beta CDR3 regions, with RNA transcripts as the source. In the first-round RT-PCR of the TCR CDR3, the HTBI primer set was used. One entry per CDR3 protein, called by TCRdb with MiXCR from the multiplex PCR reads. The profile shows around 690,000 distinct CDR3 sequences, around 16% of them singletons. Germline CDR1 reads GTSNPN; CDR2 reads SVGIG (reference sequence). V shed 0 bases and J shed 3 bases, with 6 bases lying between them. The CDR3 has 13 amino acids. The sequenced material came from blood. The TCR comes from a man aged 45-65 years with Graves' hyperthyroidism. The rearrangement uses TRBV30 and TRBJ1-5; D remains ambiguous. The CDR3 reads CAWSVFNNQPQHF. In nucleotides, the CDR3 is TGTGCCTGGAGTGTATTCAACAATCAGCCCCAGCATTTT.